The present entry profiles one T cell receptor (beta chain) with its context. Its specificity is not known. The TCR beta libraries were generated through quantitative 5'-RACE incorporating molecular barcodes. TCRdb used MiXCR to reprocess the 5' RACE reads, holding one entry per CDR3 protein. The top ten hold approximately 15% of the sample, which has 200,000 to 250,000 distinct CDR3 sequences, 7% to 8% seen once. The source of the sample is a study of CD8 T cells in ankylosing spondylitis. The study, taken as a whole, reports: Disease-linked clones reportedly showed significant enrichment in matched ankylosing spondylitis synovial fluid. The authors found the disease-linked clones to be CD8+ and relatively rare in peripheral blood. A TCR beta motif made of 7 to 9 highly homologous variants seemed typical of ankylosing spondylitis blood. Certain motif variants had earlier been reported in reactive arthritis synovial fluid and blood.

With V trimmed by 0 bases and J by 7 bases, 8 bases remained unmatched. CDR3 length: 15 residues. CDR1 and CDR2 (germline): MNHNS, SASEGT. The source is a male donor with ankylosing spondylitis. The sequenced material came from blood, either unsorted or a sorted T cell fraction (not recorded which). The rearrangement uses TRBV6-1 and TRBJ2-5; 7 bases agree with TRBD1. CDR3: CASSEAGQARGTQYF. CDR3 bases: TGTGCCAGCAGTGAAGCCGGACAGGCACGGGGGACCCAGTACTTC.